One and the same sample provided the 3 T cell receptor beta chains below, sequenced in a study of cytomegalovirus exposure and HLA in healthy donors (dated by TCRdb to 2017 to 2019). Library prep was done by the immunoSEQ multiplex PCR assay. A mixture of 60 forward primers for TCR Vbeta segments and 13 reverse primers for TCR Jbeta segments was used in the multiplex PCR. TCRdb limited this immuneACCESS table to in-frame rearrangements with V and J called. A share of clones is missing; checked studies link under half to unresolved V genes, and the rest is unexplained. The sample table contains about 73,000 clones; only one count was recorded for around two thirds of them. Together, the top ten hold about 6.9% of the sample. The sample comprised PBMCs. The receptors were sampled from a woman aged 45 to 65 in good health and CMV-seropositive.

The chain links TRBV9 to TRBJ2-3, with 11 bases identical to TRBD2. Germline CDR1 is SGDLS and CDR2 is YYNGEE. V lost 0 bases, J lost 1 base, and 7 bases stayed unmatched. The CDR3 length is 18 residues. The CDR3, as DNA: TGTGCCAGCAGCGTAGCTCTAGCGGGGGGTCAAGGCACAGATACGCAGTATTTT. It yields the protein CASSVALAGGQGTDTQYF.

The CDR3 bases are TGTGCCAGCAGCGGCGGGACAGACTACGAGCAGTACTTC. It specifies CASSGGTDYEQYF. The chain uses TRBV5-5 and TRBJ2-7, with a tentative D call TRBD1 (7 bases). V was cut by 4 bases and J by 3 bases, with 11 bases left in between. Per the germline V gene, CDR1 is SGHKS and CDR2 is YYEKEE (reference sequence). The CDR3 runs 13 residues.

The V gene is TRBV4-1, the J gene TRBJ2-1; TRBD2 matches 7 bases. Per germline, CDR1 MGHRA and CDR2 YSYEKL. The CDR3 covers 17 residues. Germline trimming cut 2 bases from V and 4 bases from J; bases unmatched to any gene: 11. CDR3 sequence (DNA): TGCGCCAGCAGCCAACGCCCCCGGGGGGTCCTTTACAATGAGCAGTTCTTC. It specifies CASSQRPRGVLYNEQFF.